A single T cell receptor (beta chain) is shown here with its context. Its antigen is not known. This PCR relied on a set of 60 Vbeta primers and 13 Jbeta primers. Sequencing used immunoSEQ multiplex PCR; TCRdb keeps in-frame clones, though not all of them. This repertoire includes some 200,000 clones. These donors counted as nominally healthy when sampled, but unrecorded immune exposures were likely. Germline loops: CDR1 SGDLS, CDR2 YYNGEE. The CDR3 length is 17 residues. The trim removed 4 bases at V and 4 bases at J, leaving 15 bases unmatched. These data are taken from a study of cytomegalovirus exposure and HLA in healthy donors. Study-level results: Evidence from a later analysis indicated that most CMV-associated TCR beta chains looked HLA-restricted.

The source of this sequence is a boy aged 5 to 17 in good health and CMV-seronegative. The chain combines TRBV9 with TRBJ2-3, with 7 bases that match TRBD2. Sequenced input: PBMCs. For the CDR3, the DNA is TGTGCCAGCAGCCCTCCGGGGGAGCGGGGATTCTCAGATACGCAGTATTTT. Its protein product is CASSPPGERGFSDTQYF.